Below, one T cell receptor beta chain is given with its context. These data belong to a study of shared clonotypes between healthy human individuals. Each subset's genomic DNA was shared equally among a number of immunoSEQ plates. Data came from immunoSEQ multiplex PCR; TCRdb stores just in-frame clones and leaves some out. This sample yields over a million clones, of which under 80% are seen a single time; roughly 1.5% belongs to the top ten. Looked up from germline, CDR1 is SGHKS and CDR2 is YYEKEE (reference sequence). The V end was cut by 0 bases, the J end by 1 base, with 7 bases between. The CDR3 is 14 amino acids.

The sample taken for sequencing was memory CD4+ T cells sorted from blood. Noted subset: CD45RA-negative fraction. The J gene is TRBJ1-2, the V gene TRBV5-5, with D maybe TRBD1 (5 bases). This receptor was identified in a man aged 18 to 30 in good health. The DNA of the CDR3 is TGTGCCAGCAGCTTGGCACAGGATAACTATGGCTACACCTTC. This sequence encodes CASSLAQDNYGYTF.